The next 27 T cell receptor beta chains were all read from a single sample in a study of CD8 T cells in ankylosing spondylitis. Study findings and constraints: Characteristic, it appeared, of ankylosing spondylitis blood was a TCR beta motif of roughly 8 highly homologous variants.

TCRdb analysed the 5' RACE reads with MiXCR anew, one entry per CDR3 protein. The table records approximately 300,000 distinct CDR3 sequences, roughly 8% of them present only once. Which antigens these TCRs recognize remains unknown. The source material was blood, either unsorted or a sorted T cell fraction (not recorded which). The receptors originated from a male donor with ankylosing spondylitis.

The sample holds a few counts of this clonotype. The chain employs TRBV20-1 and TRBJ2-3; 9 nucleotides align to TRBD2. J was trimmed by 0 bases and V by 3 bases; bases with no gene match: 4. Germline values: CDR1 DFQATT, CDR2 SNEGSKA (reference sequence). CDR3 length equals 15 residues. CDR3 protein: CSASRREGSTDTQYF. In DNA, the CDR3 is TGCAGTGCTAGTAGGCGGGAGGGTAGCACAGATACGCAGTATTTT.

This clonotype was picked up many times. The chain's CDR3 is CASKLTADSPLHF. For the CDR3, the DNA is TGTGCCAGCAAGTTGACGGCTGATTCACCCCTCCACTTT. The gene calls are TRBV12-3 or TRBV12-4 and TRBJ1-6, with D hard to call. V shed 7 bases and J shed 8 bases, with 12 bases lying between them. CDR3 length: 13 residues.

This clonotype came up many times. The chain has TRBV5-1 and TRBJ2-3; D not resolved. This CDR3 region has 15 residues. Trimming cost V 1 base and J 5 bases, with 14 bases left between them. The germline V gene encodes CDR1 SGHRS and CDR2 YFSETQ. CDR3 nucleotides: TGCGCCAGCAGCTTGTATTCGTCGCGGCTAGATACGCAGTATTTT. As protein: CASSLYSSRLDTQYF.

The rearrangement joins TRBV20-1 to TRBJ2-1; 8 bases agree with TRBD2. In germline, CDR1 is DFQATT, CDR2 SNEGSKA (reference sequence). The CDR3 contains 14 residues. The V segment lost 5 bases and the J segment 0 bases; nucleotides outside the gene matches: 3. The DNA of the CDR3 is TGCAGTGCTTTTAGCGGGGTCTCCTACAATGAGCAGTTCTTC. This codes for CSAFSGVSYNEQFF.

The rearrangement uses TRBV19 and TRBJ2-7; D is possibly TRBD2 (6 bases). CDR3 length: 19 residues. CDR1 is LNHDA, CDR2 SQIVND, per germline (reference sequence). Between the trimmed V and J ends, which lost 0 bases and 3 bases, there was a span of 24 bases. The CDR3 DNA sequence: TGTGCCAGTAGTATAGATGTCCCTGGACTAAGAGTAGCGGACTACGAGCAGTACTTC. Its protein product is CASSIDVPGLRVADYEQYF.

This clonotype has a handful of counts. The CDR3 reads CAISDRHGNEQFF. In nucleotides, the CDR3 is TGTGCCATCAGTGACCGACACGGCAATGAGCAGTTCTTC. This chain uses TRBV10-3 with TRBJ2-1; D not resolved. Germline CDR1 reads ENHRY; CDR2 reads SYGVKD. Trimming cost V 3 bases and J 6 bases, with 9 bases left between them. CDR3 length equals 13 residues.

A few counts support this clonotype. The chain links TRBV15 to TRBJ2-6; tentatively, D is TRBD1 or TRBD2 (6 bases each). Between the trimmed V and J ends, which lost 5 bases and 6 bases, there was a span of 20 bases. The germline V gene encodes CDR1 LNHNV and CDR2 YYDKDF (reference sequence). There are 17 residues in the CDR3. The DNA of the CDR3 is TGTGCCACCAGCGCCCCTCAGGGGAGGCTCGTGGCCAACGTCCTGACTTTC. This codes for CATSAPQGRLVANVLTF.

In its sample, this clonotype was seen a few times. This rearrangement joins TRBV12-3 or TRBV12-4 to TRBJ2-3; D remains ambiguous. There are 12 residues in the CDR3. Trimming took 8 bases from V and 6 from J, leaving 12 bases between them. The CDR3 nucleotides are TGTGCCAGCGGTGGGGTTTTGGATACGCAGTATTTT. Its translation: CASGGVLDTQYF.

This clonotype was observed at least ten times. The chain joins TRBV7-8 to TRBJ2-3; D not certain. Trimming left V 0 bases short and J 0 bases short, with 13 bases between. The CDR3 is 17 amino acids. Germline V CDR1 and CDR2: SGHVS, FQNEAQ. The DNA for the CDR3 is TGTGCCAGCAGCTTAGCGGGTGGTGCGTTTAGCACAGATACGCAGTATTTT. Translated: CASSLAGGAFSTDTQYF.

This clonotype was seen at least ten times. The chain links TRBV7-2 to TRBJ2-3, with a possible D match to TRBD1 (5 bases). This CDR3 has 16 amino acids. Looked up from germline, CDR1 is SGHTA and CDR2 is FQGNSA. The V gene lost 3 bases and the J gene lost 2 bases, with 15 bases spanning the gap. In DNA form, the CDR3 reads TGTGCCAGCAGCTTCCAGGGTAGACCGACCACAGATACGCAGTATTTT. Amino acids: CASSFQGRPTTDTQYF.

The V gene is TRBV10-3, the J gene TRBJ1-6; the match to TRBD1 covers 7 bases. With 6 bases clipped from V and 5 bases from J, the junction kept 7 bases outside the gene matches. The CDR3 extends over 15 amino acids. Germline loops: CDR1 ENHRY, CDR2 SYGVKD. The chain's CDR3 is CAIRAGQDNNSPLHF. The CDR3 DNA sequence: TGTGCCATCAGAGCTGGACAGGATAATAATTCACCCCTCCACTTT.

This clonotype was found a few times. The rearrangement joins TRBV28 to TRBJ2-3, with D perhaps matching TRBD1 (5 bases). Trimming left V 2 bases short and J 6 bases short, with 15 bases between. The CDR3 has 15 residues. CDR1 MDHEN and CDR2 SYDVKM come from the germline V gene. In DNA, the CDR3 is TGTGCCAGCAGTTTAAATTCGGCAGGGTGGGATACGCAGTATTTT. This sequence encodes CASSLNSAGWDTQYF.

This clonotype was seen only a few times. The chain has TRBV24-1 and TRBJ2-5; D is uncertain. The CDR3 spans 12 residues. Germline CDR1 KGHDR, CDR2 SFDVKD. Trimming took 0 bases from V and 5 from J, leaving 3 bases between them. CDR3 DNA: TGTGCCACCAGTGATTTGGTCGAGACCCAGTACTTC. It codes for CATSDLVETQYF.

This clonotype was detected many times. The chain carries TRBV18 and TRBJ2-6; D uncertain. With 3 bases removed from V and 0 bases from J, the gap between germline ends came to 12 bases. CDR3 size: 17 residues. Per the germline V gene, CDR1 is KGHSH and CDR2 is LQKENI. CDR3 nucleotides: TGTGCCAGCTCACCGGTTTCGCGGTCCTCTGGGGCCAACGTCCTGACTTTC. It translates to CASSPVSRSSGANVLTF.

The sample holds many counts of this clonotype. The chain recombines TRBV7-3 with TRBJ2-1; D gene unclear. The length of the CDR3 is 15 residues. The V and J ends lost 8 bases and 2 bases respectively, with 16 bases between them. Per the germline V gene, CDR1 is SGHTA and CDR2 is FQGTGA. The CDR3 nucleotides are TGTGCCAGCTCAGGATCCATTCCGCCCTACAATGAGCAGTTCTTC. Protein: CASSGSIPPYNEQFF.

This clonotype has ten or more counts. J is TRBJ1-1 and V is TRBV20-1, with unresolved D. From germline, CDR1 is DFQATT and CDR2 SNEGSKA (reference sequence). Trimming took 3 bases from V and 1 from J, leaving 6 bases between them. This CDR3 is 12 amino acids long. CDR3 nucleotides: TGCAGTGCTAGCTTTACGAACACTGAAGCTTTCTTT. This translates into CSASFTNTEAFF.

In its sample, this clonotype was seen many times. The V call is TRBV15, the J call TRBJ2-3; 8 bases are a match to TRBD2. CDR1 LNHNV and CDR2 YYDKDF come from the germline V gene (reference sequence). The CDR3 is 14 residues long. J gave up 7 bases and V 8 bases, and 11 bases lay outside the gene matches. The CDR3 sequence is CATSREAPSYTQYF. CDR3 nucleotide sequence: TGTGCCACCTCGCGGGAGGCCCCCTCTTATACGCAGTATTTT. Full variable domain (missing parts from reference TRBV15 and TRBJ2-3): DAMVIQNPRYQVTQFGKPVTLSCSQTLNHNVMYWYQQKSSQAPKLLFHYYDKDFNNEADTPDNFQSRRPNTSFCFLDIRSPGLGDTAMYLCATSREAPSYTQYFGPGTRLTVL.

V usage is TRBV29-1 and J usage is TRBJ2-5; D is undetermined. V was cut by 4 bases and J by 5 bases, with 14 bases left in between. Germline-derived CDR1 and CDR2 are SQVTM and ANQGSEA. The CDR3 covers 13 residues. DNA for the CDR3: TGCAGCGTTGTTAACTTACCTGGGGAGACCCAGTACTTC. Its protein product is CSVVNLPGETQYF.

This clonotype has a handful of counts. In DNA, the CDR3 is TGTGCCAGCAGCGCCGAGACTAGGAAGAATGAGCAGTTCTTC. Protein product: CASSAETRKNEQFF. J is TRBJ2-1 and V is TRBV9, with D perhaps TRBD2 (6 bases). The CDR3 runs 14 residues. Germline lookup yields CDR1 SGDLS and CDR2 YYNGEE. The V end was cut by 3 bases, the J end by 7 bases, with 14 bases between.

This clonotype showed up many times. This rearrangement joins TRBV10-3 to TRBJ2-2; D gene unclear. The germline V gene encodes CDR1 ENHRY and CDR2 SYGVKD. The V and J ends lost 8 bases and 0 bases respectively, with 4 bases between them. The length of the CDR3 is 12 residues. The CDR3 region is CAIASNTGELFF. DNA for the CDR3: TGTGCCATCGCCTCGAACACCGGGGAGCTGTTTTTT.

The chain has TRBV4-1 and TRBJ2-5, with D perhaps matching TRBD1 (6 bases). Trimming shortened V by 4 bases and J by 8 bases, and 17 bases separated the two germline ends. This CDR3 contains 14 residues. CDR1 MGHRA and CDR2 YSYEKL come from the germline V gene. The CDR3 protein is CASSPSTGQVTQYF. The CDR3 bases are TGCGCCAGCAGCCCGTCAACAGGGCAGGTTACCCAGTACTTC.

Many counts were recorded for this clonotype. The rearrangement uses TRBV18 and TRBJ1-5; D gene uncertain. The CDR3 is made up of 15 amino acids. The V end lost 2 bases, the J end lost 1 base, and 9 bases lay between the germline ends. The germline CDR1 and CDR2 sequences are KGHSH and LQKENI. The CDR3 here is CASSPVGSSNQPQHF. CDR3 DNA: TGTGCCAGCTCACCAGTGGGTTCGAGCAATCAGCCCCAGCATTTT.

This clonotype was seen more than once but under ten times. The rearrangement joins TRBV29-1 to TRBJ2-5; 12 nucleotides match TRBD2. Germline V gene data show CDR1 as SQVTM and CDR2 as ANQGSEA. CDR3 length equals 16 residues. V lost 2 bases to trimming and J lost 5 bases; unmatched junction nucleotides: 9. The CDR3 coding sequence is TGCAGCGTTGAACCGACCCGACTAGCGGGAGTGGAGACCCAGTACTTC. Translating gives CSVEPTRLAGVETQYF.

This clonotype was seen at least ten times. The genes are TRBV12-3 or TRBV12-4 and TRBJ1-3; D is unresolved. The CDR3 is 16 residues long. Trimming took 6 bases from V and 2 from J, leaving 17 bases between them. This CDR3 is CASSPFATRTGNTIYF. For the CDR3, the DNA is TGTGCCAGCAGCCCCTTCGCGACCCGCACTGGAAACACCATATATTTT.

This clonotype was recorded many times. The chain uses TRBV30 and TRBJ1-2; 7 bases line up with TRBD1. CDR1 is GTSNPN, CDR2 SVGIG, per germline (reference sequence). The CDR3 length is 13 residues. With 4 bases clipped from V and 7 bases from J, the junction kept 9 bases outside the gene matches. The CDR3 DNA is TGTGCCTGGACTCAGACAGGGTTGGGTGGCTACACCTTC. Protein sequence: CAWTQTGLGGYTF.

Only a few counts were recorded for this clonotype. V is TRBV20-1 and J is TRBJ1-5; D might be TRBD1 (5 bases). This CDR3 contains 17 residues. Germline V gives CDR1 DFQATT, CDR2 SNEGSKA (reference sequence). The germline V and J ends were trimmed by 0 bases and 0 bases, with 15 bases remaining between them. The CDR3 region has the DNA TGCAGTGCTAGAGATGACAGATGGGTTTATAGCAATCAGCCCCAGCATTTT. Translation: CSARDDRWVYSNQPQHF.

V is TRBV29-1 and J is TRBJ2-6, with D hard to call. V was pared by 4 bases and J by 0 bases, with 4 bases between. From germline, CDR1 is SQVTM and CDR2 ANQGSEA. The CDR3 spans 13 residues. The CDR3: CSVADSGANVLTF. The CDR3, as DNA: TGCAGCGTTGCGGACTCTGGGGCCAACGTCCTGACTTTC. Looking up the rest from reference TRBV29-1 and TRBJ2-6 gives the full variable domain: SAVISQKPSRDICQRGTSLTIQCQVDSQVTMMFWYRQQPGQSLTLIATANQGSEATYESGFVIDKFPISRPNLTFSTLTVSNMSPEDSSIYLCSVADSGANVLTFGAGSRLTVL.